The 17 T cell receptor beta chains below all came from one sample that was sequenced in a study of blood T cell repertoires in COVID-19 (TCRdb year 2020). Library construction relied on the immunoSEQ multiplex PCR assay. TCRdb limited this immuneACCESS table to in-frame rearrangements with V and J called. A share of clones is missing; checked studies link under half to unresolved V genes, and the rest is unexplained. The sample contains about 300,000 clones, approximately 86% of them found a single time. The ten largest make up over 1% of the sample. Material for sequencing was peripheral blood. These receptors all stem from a man between 65 and 85 years old with acute or convalescent COVID-19.

The chain uses TRBV5-1 and TRBJ2-3, with a weak D call TRBD2 (6 bases). The CDR3 has 15 residues. Germline V CDR1 and CDR2: SGHRS, YFSETQ. Deletions cut 0 bases from V and 5 bases from J, with 13 bases between. The CDR3 DNA sequence: TGCGCCAGCAGCTTGGACGGAACGGGGGTAGATACGCAGTATTTT. Translated: CASSLDGTGVDTQYF.

This clone was seen once. This chain links TRBV18 with TRBJ2-7; TRBD2 might be the D (5 bases). V dropped 0 bases and J dropped 7 bases, with 13 bases sitting between them. The germline V gene encodes CDR1 KGHSH and CDR2 LQKENI. The CDR3 length is 14 residues. The CDR3 spells CASSPPGSLLEQYF. CDR3 DNA sequence: TGTGCCAGCTCACCACCAGGGAGCCTTCTTGAGCAGTACTTC.

This clone was picked up one time. Other nucleotide sequences from this sample produce the same CDR3. The chain recombines TRBV5-1 with TRBJ2-5; 7 positions agree with TRBD1. V trimming: 4 bases; J trimming: 1 base; junction bases outside the gene matches: 4. Germline CDR1 and CDR2: SGHRS and YFSETQ. The CDR3 consists of 14 residues. This CDR3 is CASSPGQAQETQYF. The CDR3 bases are TGCGCCAGCAGCCCCGGACAGGCCCAAGAGACCCAGTACTTC.

A single count supports this clone. The chain combines TRBV11-2 with TRBJ1-1; 7 bases are shared with TRBD1. J gave up 2 bases and V 1 base, and 4 bases lay outside the gene matches. Germline CDR1 and CDR2: SGHAT and FQNNGV. The CDR3 has 15 amino acids. The DNA for the CDR3 is TGTGCCAGCAGCTTAGTAGGGGGCTTTAACACTGAAGCTTTCTTT. This translates into CASSLVGGFNTEAFF.

V usage is TRBV28 and J usage is TRBJ2-4; possibly TRBD1 for D (6 bases). The germline CDR1 and CDR2 sequences are MDHEN and SYDVKM. The CDR3 totals 14 residues. Trimming took 5 bases from V and 6 from J, leaving 14 bases between them. As DNA, the CDR3 is TGTGCCAGCAGTGGGGGCGATCTCACAAACATTCAGTACTTC. This sequence encodes CASSGGDLTNIQYF.

The chain employs TRBV12-2 and TRBJ1-6; the D segment call TRBD1 is taken from the table without a DNA check. TRBV12-2 is termed a pseudogene. The CDR3 spans 17 residues. The chain's CDR3 is CASRSPTGGRYNSPLHF. CDR3 sequence (DNA): TGTGCAAGTCGCTCGCCGACAGGGGGGCGATATAATTCACCCCTCCACTTT.

Of note for this clone: The junction shows a germline mismatch at one end, possibly a read error. This chain uses TRBV28 with TRBJ1-1; TRBD1 agrees at 7 bases. Germline CDR1 MDHEN, CDR2 SYDVKM. The CDR3 covers 11 residues. The CDR3 protein is CASADRDSLNF. For the CDR3, the DNA is TGTGCCAGCGCGGACCGGGACAGCCTCAACTTT.

The gene calls are TRBV3-1 (or the pseudogene TRBV3-2) and TRBJ2-5; TRBD2 matches at 12 bases. J was trimmed by 2 bases and V by 3 bases; bases with no gene match: 1. The CDR3 contains 15 residues. Germline lookup yields CDR1 LGHDT and CDR2 YNNKEL (reference sequence). CDR3 in amino acids: CASSHGTSGQETQYF. In nucleotides, the CDR3 is TGTGCCAGCAGCCATGGGACTAGCGGGCAAGAGACCCAGTACTTC.

The chain links TRBV28 to TRBJ2-7, with 13 bases identical to TRBD2. The CDR3 contains 17 residues. V shed 4 bases, J shed 7 bases, and the junction held 13 bases outside the gene matches. Germline V gives CDR1 MDHEN, CDR2 SYDVKM. This chain's CDR3 is CASSSYRTSGRVGEQYF. In nucleotides, the CDR3 is TGTGCCAGCAGTTCCTACCGTACTAGCGGGAGGGTAGGGGAGCAGTACTTC.

The rearrangement links TRBV7-2 to TRBJ2-5; possible D gene TRBD2, 6 bases. The CDR3 has 14 residues. The germline V and J ends were trimmed by 2 bases and 5 bases, with 12 bases remaining between them. Germline lookup yields CDR1 SGHTA and CDR2 FQGNSA. The CDR3 spells CASSLNARGETQYF. CDR3 coding DNA: TGTGCCAGCAGCTTAAACGCCCGGGGGGAGACCCAGTACTTC.

The chain employs TRBV6-2 or TRBV6-3 and TRBJ2-5; 10 bases map to TRBD2. V gave up 4 bases and J gave up 5 bases; unmatched junction bases: 10. CDR3 length: 16 residues. Germline V lookup: CDR1 MNHEY, CDR2 SVGEGT. CDR3 loop: CASSLTSGRAQETQYF. The CDR3 bases are TGTGCCAGCAGTTTAACGAGCGGGAGGGCCCAGGAGACCCAGTACTTC.

V and J are TRBV19 and TRBJ2-2; 7 bases align to TRBD2. CDR3 size: 17 residues. Germline CDR1 and CDR2: LNHDA and SQIVND (reference sequence). The ends lost 5 bases at V and 3 bases at J; junction bases unmatched: 12. In nucleotides, the CDR3 is TGTGCCAGTAGTCTTCTAGTCAGCGGGGCCTACACCGGGGAGCTGTTTTTT. Amino acid sequence: CASSLLVSGAYTGELFF.

This chain links TRBV9 with TRBJ2-5, with 7 bases matching TRBD1. Germline-derived CDR1 and CDR2 are SGDLS and YYNGEE. The CDR3 totals 16 residues. V gave up 3 bases and J gave up 4 bases; unmatched junction bases: 12. The CDR3 is CASSAIDRVSRETQYF. The CDR3 coding sequence is TGTGCCAGCAGCGCCATAGACAGGGTTAGTCGAGAGACCCAGTACTTC.

The V gene is TRBV20-1, the J gene TRBJ1-2, with D possibly matching TRBD1 (5 bases). CDR1 DFQATT and CDR2 SNEGSKA come from the germline V gene (reference sequence). Trimming took off 7 bases at V and 6 bases at J, with 12 bases between the two ends. This CDR3 is 11 amino acids long. The CDR3 loop is CSVRASDGYTF. The CDR3 nucleotides are TGCAGTGTCAGGGCGAGTGATGGCTACACCTTC.

The chain carries TRBV7-9 and TRBJ2-3, with D possibly being TRBD2 (6 bases). CDR3 size: 14 residues. Germline values: CDR1 SEHNR, CDR2 FQNEAQ (reference sequence). V lost 5 bases and J lost 5, with 14 bases in between. The CDR3, as DNA: TGTGCCAGCAGCCCGGGAGAGCGTCAAGATACGCAGTATTTT. Its translation: CASSPGERQDTQYF.

The chain has TRBV5-4 and TRBJ1-4; TRBD1 matches 7 bases. The V and J ends lost 4 bases and 0 bases, in that order; junction bases with no gene match: 6. CDR3 length equals 16 residues. Germline V gene sequence: CDR1 SGHNT, CDR2 YYREEE (reference sequence). CDR3 DNA: TGTGCCAGCAGCCCGGGGACAGACCCAACTAATGAAAAACTGTTTTTT. Protein product: CASSPGTDPTNEKLFF.

The chain carries TRBV28 and TRBJ2-5; 9 nucleotides align to TRBD1. The CDR3 spans 14 residues. The germline CDR1 and CDR2 sequences are MDHEN and SYDVKM. After removal of 6 bases from V and 5 bases from J, the junction contained 7 bases not matched to a gene. The CDR3 sequence: CASSLQGARETQYF. Here the CDR3 DNA reads TGTGCCAGCAGCTTACAGGGGGCGAGGGAGACCCAGTACTTC.